The 31 T cell receptor beta chains in this list originate from one sample, sequenced in a study of neurological immune-mediated disorders. TCRdb analysed the 5' RACE reads with MiXCR anew, one entry per CDR3 protein. This table has 55,000 to 70,000 distinct CDR3 sequences, roughly 4.9% appearing once. What was sequenced was PBMCs. These receptors were obtained from a human donor with multiple sclerosis. The donor label of this sample is uncertain.

This clonotype was observed at least ten times. The rearrangement joins TRBV20-1 to TRBJ2-3; D is unclear. The CDR3 length is 14 residues. V lost 5 bases and J lost 4, with 16 bases in between. Germline V gives CDR1 DFQATT, CDR2 SNEGSKA (reference sequence). The DNA of the CDR3 is TGCAGTGCTCAACCCTCTGTCAGTCCAGATACGCAGTATTTT. Amino acid sequence: CSAQPSVSPDTQYF.

This clonotype was counted ten times or more. J is TRBJ1-1 and V is TRBV7-3, with a possible D match to TRBD1 (5 bases). Trimming removed 5 bases at V and 3 bases at J, with 13 bases between. This CDR3 has 14 amino acids. The V gene's germline CDR1 is SGHTA and CDR2 FQGTGA. The DNA of the CDR3 is TGTGCCAGCAGCCTAGGGACTTCTCACACTGAAGCTTTCTTT. Encoded protein: CASSLGTSHTEAFF.

This clonotype was detected ten times or more. J is TRBJ2-6 and V is TRBV20-1; D gene uncertain. The CDR3 has 17 residues. CDR1 is DFQATT, CDR2 SNEGSKA, per germline (reference sequence). The ends were cut back, 2 bases at V and 3 bases at J, with 17 bases in the middle. The DNA of the CDR3 is TGCAGTGCTAGACATCACACACCGACGGGTGGGGCCAACGTCCTGACTTTC. This encodes CSARHHTPTGGANVLTF.

Many counts were recorded for this clonotype. This chain joins TRBV15 and TRBJ2-1; D possibly corresponds to TRBD2 (6 bases). The CDR3 runs to 13 residues. Per the germline V gene, CDR1 is LNHNV and CDR2 is YYDKDF (reference sequence). V was clipped by 0 bases and J by 13 bases, with 13 bases between them. Here the CDR3 DNA reads TGTGCCACCAGCAGAGATGGAGAGGGAGGTCAGTTCTTC. It encodes CATSRDGEGGQFF.

This clonotype was recorded many times. The chain recombines TRBV5-1 with TRBJ2-1; 12 bases fit TRBD2. The V and J ends lost 0 bases and 8 bases, in that order; junction bases with no gene match: 6. Germline CDR1 SGHRS, CDR2 YFSETQ. The CDR3 consists of 16 residues. The CDR3, as DNA: TGCGCCAGCAGCTTGGCGGCTAGCGGGGGGGCGTATGAGCAGTTCTTC. Protein: CASSLAASGGAYEQFF.

This clonotype was recorded at least ten times. V gene TRBV29-1 combines with J gene TRBJ2-7, with a weak D call TRBD1 (5 bases). Between the trimmed V and J ends, which lost 7 bases and 0 bases, there was a span of 13 bases. The germline CDR1 and CDR2 sequences are SQVTM and ANQGSEA. The CDR3 length is 13 residues. Here the CDR3 reads CSAYDSYSYEQYF. The CDR3 region has the DNA TGCAGCGCTTACGACAGTTACTCCTACGAGCAGTACTTC.

This clonotype was counted many times. The chain uses TRBV20-1 and TRBJ1-4; no reliable D call. CDR3 length: 16 residues. Looked up from germline, CDR1 is DFQATT and CDR2 is SNEGSKA (reference sequence). V was trimmed by 5 bases and J by 4 bases, leaving 20 bases between them. In DNA form, the CDR3 reads TGCAGTGCTTCTCTCCCCTCCGCAGCGATTAATGAAAAACTGTTTTTT. Encoded protein: CSASLPSAAINEKLFF.

This clonotype was recorded many times. The rearrangement uses TRBV20-1 and TRBJ1-5, with 10 bases aligning to TRBD1. V trimming: 4 bases; J trimming: 4 bases; junction bases outside the gene matches: 10. This CDR3 is built from 16 residues. CDR1 and CDR2 (germline): DFQATT, SNEGSKA (reference sequence). This chain's CDR3 is CSAKATGTGENQPQHF. The CDR3 DNA follows: TGCAGTGCTAAGGCTACCGGGACAGGGGAAAATCAGCCCCAGCATTTT.

This clonotype came up a few times. V and J are TRBV5-1 and TRBJ2-1; D possibly matches TRBD1 or TRBD2 (5 bases each). In germline, CDR1 is SGHRS, CDR2 YFSETQ. Trimming took off 3 bases at V and 1 base at J, with 8 bases between the two ends. The CDR3 has 14 residues. The DNA of the CDR3 is TGCGCCAGCAGCTCAGGGACGTCCTACAATGAGCAGTTCTTC. It specifies CASSSGTSYNEQFF. The variable domain in full, completed from reference TRBV5-1 and TRBJ2-1, reads KAGVTQTPRYLIKTRGQQVTLSCSPISGHRSVSWYQQTPGQGLQFLFEYFSETQRNKGNFPGRFSGRQFSNSRSEMNVSTLELGDSALYLCASSSGTSYNEQFFGPGTRLTVL.

This clonotype was recorded many times. This chain links TRBV20-1 with TRBJ2-7; no clear D. Germline CDR1 and CDR2: DFQATT and SNEGSKA (reference sequence). V was clipped by 0 bases and J by 3 bases, with 3 bases between them. The length of the CDR3 is 11 residues. The DNA for the CDR3 is TGCAGTGCTAGAGACAGCTACGAGCAGTACTTC. Translated, it gives CSARDSYEQYF.

This clonotype occurred many times. V and J are TRBV20-1 and TRBJ2-7, with TRBD2 identical over 10 bases. Germline CDR1 and CDR2: DFQATT and SNEGSKA (reference sequence). This CDR3 has 17 amino acids. After removal of 0 bases from V and 0 bases from J, the junction contained 8 bases not matched to a gene. CDR3 nucleotides: TGCAGTGCTAGAGATGGGCTAGCGGGGGCCTACTCCTACGAGCAGTACTTC. This encodes CSARDGLAGAYSYEQYF.

A few counts support this clonotype. The gene calls are TRBV6-5 and TRBJ2-3; D gene ambiguous. This CDR3 contains 13 residues. Germline CDR1 and CDR2: MNHEY and SVGAGI. Trimming removed 6 bases at V and 4 bases at J, with 11 bases between. In DNA form, the CDR3 reads TGTGCCAGCAGACTGGTTGGGGCAGATACGCAGTATTTT. It is translated as CASRLVGADTQYF.

Only a few counts were recorded for this clonotype. The rearrangement joins TRBV6-2 or TRBV6-3 to TRBJ2-1; TRBD1 aligns across 7 bases. The CDR3 consists of 13 residues. The ends lost 8 bases at V and 6 bases at J; junction bases unmatched: 7. Germline V CDR1 and CDR2: MNHEY, SVGEGT. CDR3 amino acids: CASRDSSGNEQFF. The CDR3 coding sequence is TGTGCCAGCCGGGACAGCTCAGGCAATGAGCAGTTCTTC.

This clonotype was seen repeatedly, ten times or more. This chain uses TRBV20-1 with TRBJ2-3; 10 bases line up with TRBD2. Germline loops: CDR1 DFQATT, CDR2 SNEGSKA (reference sequence). The CDR3 spans 14 residues. Trimming took 0 bases from V and 6 from J; bases not matched to a gene: 3. The CDR3 DNA reads TGCAGTGCTAGAGAGGGACTAGCGTCCGATACGCAGTATTTT. This gives the protein CSAREGLASDTQYF.

This clonotype was found many times. The rearrangement joins TRBV11-2 to TRBJ2-7; no clear D. V was pared by 4 bases and J by 4 bases, with 8 bases between. The germline CDR1 and CDR2 sequences are SGHAT and FQNNGV. This CDR3 has 12 amino acids. The CDR3 protein is CASSSQGYEQYF. The CDR3 coding sequence is TGTGCCAGCAGCTCCCAAGGATACGAGCAGTACTTC.

This clonotype appeared many times. The chain carries TRBV3-1 and TRBJ2-1; D is ambiguous. CDR1 LGHDT and CDR2 YNNKEL come from the germline V gene (reference sequence). Trimming pared 10 bases from V and 6 bases from J, leaving 10 bases between. This CDR3 contains 11 residues. The CDR3 bases are TGTGCCACCCGAGTAGGCAATGAGCAGTTCTTC. Translating it yields CATRVGNEQFF.

This clonotype was seen at least ten times. This chain connects TRBV20-1 to TRBJ2-7, with 8 bases matching TRBD2. The germline V gene has CDR1 DFQATT and CDR2 SNEGSKA (reference sequence). The CDR3 loop spans 14 amino acids. V gave up 6 bases and J gave up 0 bases; unmatched junction bases: 7. CDR3 nucleotides: TGCAGTGCAAGCGCGGGGGGTGACTCCTACGAGCAGTACTTC. Protein: CSASAGGDSYEQYF.

The table lists this clonotype with many counts. This chain connects TRBV6-5 to TRBJ2-1; 8 bases match TRBD2. CDR3 length: 16 amino acids. The trim removed 0 bases at V and 4 bases at J, leaving 5 bases unmatched. Germline V gives CDR1 MNHEY, CDR2 SVGAGI. The CDR3 spells CASSYSISGSYNEQFF. The CDR3 DNA is TGTGCCAGCAGTTACTCGATAAGCGGGAGTTACAATGAGCAGTTCTTC.

This clonotype was observed many times. V and J are TRBV20-1 and TRBJ2-1; no reliable D call. The CDR3 extends over 16 amino acids. V was cut by 2 bases and J by 0 bases, with 14 bases left in between. Germline assignment: CDR1 DFQATT and CDR2 SNEGSKA (reference sequence). The CDR3 protein is CSARPPTQGSYNEQFF. CDR3 DNA sequence: TGCAGTGCTAGACCCCCGACACAAGGCTCCTACAATGAGCAGTTCTTC.

This clonotype was picked up many times. This chain connects TRBV7-9 to TRBJ2-3; D ambiguous. This CDR3 has 16 amino acids. The germline gives CDR1 SEHNR, CDR2 FQNEAQ (reference sequence). Trimming cost V 5 bases and J 0 bases, with 15 bases left between them. CDR3 DNA sequence: TGTGCCAGCAGCCCACGGACCGCCCTTAGCACAGATACGCAGTATTTT. Protein: CASSPRTALSTDTQYF.

This clonotype appeared many times. The CDR3 DNA reads as TGTGCCAGCAAAGGACAGGCGAACTACGAGCAGTACTTC. Amino acid sequence: CASKGQANYEQYF. This chain uses TRBV12-3 or TRBV12-4 with TRBJ2-7, with TRBD1 matching 7 bases. This CDR3 region has 13 residues. With V trimmed by 7 bases and J by 3 bases, 6 bases remained unmatched.

This clonotype was counted many times. The chain links TRBV2 to TRBJ2-2; weak D call: TRBD2 (5 bases). The CDR3 runs 15 residues. V lost 6 bases and J 4 bases, leaving 15 bases between the germline ends. From germline, CDR1 is SNHLY and CDR2 FYNNEI. The CDR3 nucleotides read TGTGCCAGCAGATTGCCCCCGGCGGGCACCGGGGAGCTGTTTTTT. It specifies CASRLPPAGTGELFF.

The chain joins TRBV12-3 or TRBV12-4 to TRBJ2-3; D not resolved. Between the trimmed V and J ends, which lost 2 bases and 6 bases, there was a span of 12 bases. The CDR3 runs 14 residues. The CDR3 bases are TGTGCCAGCAGTTTAAGTGACTTCATCGATACGCAGTATTTT. It is translated as CASSLSDFIDTQYF.

The sample holds many counts of this clonotype. J is TRBJ2-6 and V is TRBV11-2; D is perhaps TRBD1 or TRBD2 (6 bases each). Between the trimmed V and J ends, which lost 3 bases and 2 bases, there was a span of 11 bases. CDR1 is SGHAT and CDR2 is FQNNGV in the germline V gene. This CDR3 is 16 amino acids long. CDR3 DNA sequence: TGTGCCAGCAGCTTGGGGGGCGCGGCTGGGGCCAACGTCCTGACTTTC. It codes for CASSLGGAAGANVLTF. Filled out from reference TRBV11-2 and TRBJ2-6, the complete variable domain reads EAGVAQSPRYKIIEKRQSVAFWCNPISGHATLYWYQQILGQGPKLLIQFQNNGVVDDSQLPKDRFSAERLKGVDSTLKIQPAKLEDSAVYLCASSLGGAAGANVLTFGAGSRLTVL.

This clonotype has a count of ten or more. This chain connects TRBV3-1 to TRBJ1-5; 7 bases are a match to TRBD1. The germline CDR1 and CDR2 sequences are LGHDT and YNNKEL (reference sequence). The V and J ends lost 5 bases and 4 bases, in that order; junction bases with no gene match: 14. The CDR3 contains 17 residues. CDR3 sequence reads: CASSSRQGRGGNQPQHF. The CDR3 DNA reads TGTGCCAGCAGCTCACGACAGGGCCGGGGAGGGAATCAGCCCCAGCATTTT.

This clonotype occurred many times. The chain is built from TRBV5-1 and TRBJ2-2, with D tentatively TRBD2 (6 bases). Per germline, CDR1 SGHRS and CDR2 YFSETQ. CDR3 size: 17 residues. Trimming removed 2 bases at V and 2 bases at J, with 16 bases between. In DNA form, the CDR3 reads TGCGCCAGCAGCTTCGGACGTCTAGCGAGAAACACCGGGGAGCTGTTTTTT. The encoded protein is CASSFGRLARNTGELFF.

This clonotype was picked up many times. V and J are TRBV20-1 and TRBJ2-1; D is possibly TRBD2 (5 bases). CDR3 length: 13 residues. V lost 1 base and J 5 bases, leaving 9 bases between the germline ends. From germline, CDR1 is DFQATT and CDR2 SNEGSKA (reference sequence). The CDR3 nucleotides are TGCAGTGCTAGAGTAGCGACCAACAATGAGCAGTTCTTC. This gives the protein CSARVATNNEQFF.

This clonotype was seen repeatedly, ten times or more. The junction differs from germline at one of its ends, possibly a read error. The rearrangement links TRBV20-1 to TRBJ2-2, with 10 bases aligning to TRBD2. Germline V CDR1 and CDR2: DFQATT, SNEGSKA (reference sequence). This CDR3 region has 15 residues. Here the CDR3 DNA reads TGCAGTGCTAGTCTAGCGGGGGCGAACGCCGGGGAGCTGTTTTTT. It is translated as CSASLAGANAGELFF.

This clonotype was observed many times. The chain joins TRBV27 to TRBJ2-7; 8 nucleotides line up with TRBD2. CDR1 and CDR2 from the germline V gene are MNHEY and SMNVEV (reference sequence). The CDR3 spans 16 residues. V shed 5 bases, J shed 6 bases, and the junction held 15 bases outside the gene matches. CDR3 in amino acids: CASSPLQVAGFSEQYF. The CDR3 bases are TGTGCCAGCAGTCCCCTGCAGGTAGCGGGGTTCAGCGAGCAGTACTTC.

This rearrangement joins TRBV20-1 to TRBJ1-2; D ambiguous. The germline V gene has CDR1 DFQATT and CDR2 SNEGSKA (reference sequence). The V gene lost 4 bases and the J gene lost 8 bases, with 14 bases spanning the gap. The CDR3 runs 12 residues. This chain's CDR3 is CSAIKTGSGYTF. The CDR3 bases are TGCAGTGCTATAAAGACCGGGAGCGGCTACACCTTC.

This clonotype was seen at least ten times. V usage is TRBV20-1 and J usage is TRBJ1-1; TRBD1 is a possible D gene (5 bases). Trimming stripped 5 bases from V and 3 bases from J, with 7 bases between. This CDR3 contains 11 residues. Germline values: CDR1 DFQATT, CDR2 SNEGSKA (reference sequence). CDR3 DNA: TGCAGTGCTCCGGGGGACACTGAAGCTTTCTTT. Translated, it gives CSAPGDTEAFF.